This is a list of T cell receptor beta chains from one sample in a study of cytomegalovirus exposure and HLA in healthy donors. The data were produced by immunoSEQ multiplex PCR, yet TCRdb's version contains in-frame clones alone and is incomplete. Here the sample spans 100,000 to 120,000 clones, about 15% being singletons. The sequencing input was PBMCs. These receptors were collected from a female donor in good health and CMV-seronegative. Both conserved end residues are part of each CDR3. A D gene is named only where the DNA matches it firmly. Size is omitted from some rows. Given values are once, few, many or a class for expanded clones.

>TRBV19|few|TRBD2|TRBJ2-7
CASSPVGGGLSEQYF
TGTGCCAGTAGTCCGGTCGGCGGGGGGCTCTCCGAGCAGTACTTC
>TRBV5-4|.|TRBD2|TRBJ2-3
CASSISGGATDTQYF
TGTGCCAGCAGCATTAGCGGGGGGGCTACAGATACGCAGTATTTT
>TRBV7-9|.|TRBD2|TRBJ2-1
CASSLVTGGQDEQFF
TGTGCCAGCAGCTTAGTGACGGGGGGGCAAGATGAGCAGTTCTTC
>TRBV19|few|.|TRBJ2-2
CASKIGQNTGELFF
TGTGCCAGTAAAATCGGACAGAACACCGGGGAGCTGTTTTTT
>TRBV5-1|few|.|TRBJ1-3
CASSAGIGAGNTIYF
TGCGCCAGCAGCGCCGGGATAGGCGCCGGAAACACCATATATTTT
>TRBV14|few|.|TRBJ2-7
CASSQTLRRGQKDEQYF
TGTGCCAGCAGCCAAACCCTTAGGAGGGGGCAGAAGGACGAGCAGTACTTC
>TRBV5-1|.|TRBD2|TRBJ2-4
CASSASGTIAKNIQYF
TGCGCCAGCAGTGCTAGCGGGACGATAGCCAAAAACATTCAGTACTTC
>TRBV7-9|few|.|TRBJ1-2
CASSTDSHYGYTF
TGTGCCAGCAGCACGGACAGCCACTATGGCTACACCTTC
>TRBV7-2|.|TRBD1|TRBJ2-7
CASSFRRGQGVHEQYF
TGTGCCAGCAGCTTTAGGAGGGGACAGGGAGTCCACGAGCAGTACTTC
>TRBV6-4|few|TRBD2|TRBJ2-3
CASSASGGADTQYF
TGTGCCAGCAGTGCTAGCGGGGGGGCCGATACGCAGTATTTT
>TRBV7-9|.|.|TRBJ1-5
CASSLGHFNQPQHF
TGTGCCAGCAGCTTAGGACACTTCAATCAGCCCCAGCATTTT
>TRBV6-5|few|.|TRBJ1-1
CASSYSNGGVSEAFF
TGTGCCAGCAGTTACTCGAACGGGGGAGTAAGTGAAGCTTTCTTT
>TRBV29-1|few|TRBD1|TRBJ1-1
CSAGQGAGTEAFF
TGCAGCGCCGGACAGGGGGCTGGCACTGAAGCTTTCTTT
>TRBV7-2|.|TRBD2|TRBJ2-3
CASLGGGTDTQYF
TGTGCCAGCCTCGGGGGAGGGACAGATACGCAGTATTTT
>TRBV5-4|few|.|TRBJ1-6
CASSLIGQGGSPLHF
TGTGCCAGCAGCTTGATTGGGCAGGGAGGTTCACCCCTCCACTTT
>TRBV5-1|few|TRBD1|TRBJ2-1
CASSSGQGGGGEQFF
TGCGCCAGCAGCTCAGGACAGGGTGGTGGAGGAGAGCAGTTCTTC
>TRBV28|.|.|TRBJ1-1
CASSLEGVGAFF
TGTGCCAGCAGTTTGGAAGGGGTAGGGGCTTTCTTT
>TRBV5-1|.|TRBD1|TRBJ2-1
CASSLGQGALNEQFF
TGCGCCAGCAGCTTGGGACAGGGGGCTTTAAATGAGCAGTTCTTC
>TRBV5-6|few|TRBD1|TRBJ1-5
CASSGGQGTYSNQPQHF
TGTGCCAGCAGCGGGGGACAGGGGACTTATAGCAATCAGCCCCAGCATTTT
>TRBV18|.|.|TRBJ1-1
CASSPRQNTEAFF
TGTGCCAGCTCACCACGACAGAACACTGAAGCTTTCTTT
>TRBV7-2|.|.|TRBJ1-5
CASRLTGTNQPQHF
TGTGCCAGCAGGCTGACAGGAACCAATCAGCCCCAGCATTTT
>TRBV18|few|TRBD2|TRBJ2-3
CASSPQSGTSTDTQYF
TGTGCCAGCTCACCACAAAGCGGGACGAGCACAGATACGCAGTATTTT
>TRBV29-1|many|TRBD1|TRBJ1-1
CSVVSYRGWDTEAFF
TGCAGCGTCGTCTCCTACAGGGGTTGGGACACTGAAGCTTTCTTT
>TRBV6-5|few|.|TRBJ1-6
CASSSLRGRIDSPLHF
TGTGCCAGCAGTTCCCTCAGGGGTAGGATAGATTCACCCCTCCACTTT
>TRBV30|.|.|TRBJ1-2
CAWTDGSGYTF
TGTGCCTGGACAGATGGGAGCGGCTACACCTTC